The 26 T cell receptor beta chains in this list originate from one sample, sequenced in a study of response to subunit inactivated influenza vaccine. TCRdb re-derived calls from the RT-PCR reads in MiXCR, one entry per CDR3 protein. Here the sample spans 430,000 or so distinct CDR3 sequences, around 9.9% being singletons. Specimen: PBMCs from blood, collected 35 to 45 days after vaccination. These receptors were obtained from a man aged 45-65 years who received an inactivated influenza vaccine.

This clonotype counts as medium-sized. V and J are TRBV10-3 and TRBJ2-2; 8 bases map to TRBD1. This CDR3 contains 17 residues. From germline, CDR1 is ENHRY and CDR2 SYGVKD. Trimming removed 6 bases from V and 0 bases from J; junction bases left unmatched: 9. In DNA, the CDR3 is TGTGCCATCAGACGGGGAAGGGGACAGGCGAACACCGGGGAGCTGTTTTTT. Protein product: CAIRRGRGQANTGELFF.

This clonotype was observed many times. This chain links TRBV5-1 with TRBJ1-6; D remains unclear. CDR1 SGHRS and CDR2 YFSETQ come from the germline V gene. Trimming left V 6 bases short and J 7 bases short, with 8 bases between. CDR3 length equals 12 residues. DNA of the CDR3: TGCGCCAGCAAATGGGAGAATTCACCCCTCCACTTT. Translation gives CASKWENSPLHF.

At least ten counts were recorded for this clonotype. This rearrangement joins TRBV5-1 to TRBJ1-2; 9 positions agree with TRBD1. Per the germline V gene, CDR1 is SGHRS and CDR2 is YFSETQ. V gave up 4 bases and J gave up 13 bases; unmatched junction bases: 14. CDR3 length: 14 residues. CDR3 loop: CASSPGTGQDSGTF. The CDR3 nucleotides read TGCGCCAGCAGCCCAGGGACAGGGCAAGACTCGGGCACCTTC.

There are a few counts of this clonotype. V is TRBV7-2 and J is TRBJ2-3; D is unclear. Germline V gives CDR1 SGHTA, CDR2 FQGNSA. CDR3 length equals 13 residues. The V and J ends lost 0 bases and 6 bases respectively, with 7 bases between them. The CDR3 DNA sequence: TGTGCCAGCAGCTTAGCACAGCCGGATACGCAGTATTTT. Its protein product is CASSLAQPDTQYF.

The chain uses TRBV12-3 or TRBV12-4 and TRBJ2-1, with D hard to call. The V end lost 6 bases, the J end lost 0 bases, and 9 bases lay between the germline ends. The CDR3 is 14 amino acids. The CDR3 is CASRNTFSYNEQFF. The CDR3 DNA sequence: TGTGCCAGCAGGAATACTTTCTCCTACAATGAGCAGTTCTTC.

The chain is built from TRBV3-1 and TRBJ1-6, with D uncertain. This CDR3 is 15 amino acids long. Germline CDR1 LGHDT, CDR2 YNNKEL (reference sequence). With 0 bases removed from V and 7 bases from J, the gap between germline ends came to 10 bases. CDR3 protein: CASSQDTLENSPLHF. For the CDR3, the DNA is TGTGCCAGCAGCCAAGATACTTTGGAGAATTCACCCCTCCACTTT.

The V gene is TRBV12-3 or TRBV12-4, the J gene TRBJ2-3; D is undetermined. CDR3 length: 14 amino acids. V lost 6 bases, J lost 2 bases, and 12 bases lay in between. CDR3 DNA: TGTGCCAGCAGCTTACGGCCATCCACAGATACGCAGTATTTT. Translated, it gives CASSLRPSTDTQYF.

This clonotype was seen a handful of times. The chain is built from TRBV5-5 and TRBJ2-3; weak D call: TRBD2 (6 bases). This CDR3 comprises 17 residues. Trimming removed 3 bases at V and 2 bases at J, with 19 bases between. The germline V gene has CDR1 SGHKS and CDR2 YYEKEE (reference sequence). The CDR3 nucleotides read TGTGCCAGCAGCTCCATAGATAGCGGATTGAACACAGATACGCAGTATTTT. It encodes CASSSIDSGLNTDTQYF.

As for this clonotype: The junction and the germline gene differ at one end; a read error may be behind it. V usage is TRBV10-3 and J usage is TRBJ2-1, with 8 bases fitting TRBD2. The CDR3 runs to 14 residues. CDR1 and CDR2 from the germline V gene are ENHRY and SYGVKD. The DNA for the CDR3 is TGTGCCACCAGTGAAGCGGGGGCTTACAATGAGCAGTTCTTC. Translating gives CATSEAGAYNEQFF.

The chain links TRBV7-3 to TRBJ1-2; D not resolved. CDR3 length: 13 residues. The V and J ends lost 2 bases and 6 bases respectively, with 10 bases between them. CDR1 is SGHTA and CDR2 is FQGTGA in the germline V gene. CDR3 nucleotides: TGTGCCAGCAGCTTATCGGGATCGCATGGCTACACCTTC. This sequence encodes CASSLSGSHGYTF.

The chain couples TRBV27 to TRBJ2-7; 8 nucleotides align to TRBD1. Germline lookup yields CDR1 MNHEY and CDR2 SMNVEV (reference sequence). This CDR3 comprises 15 residues. The J segment lost 0 bases and the V segment lost 3 bases, leaving 4 bases of the junction unmatched. The CDR3 bases are TGTGCCAGCAGTTTCCACAGGGGGAGCTCCTACGAGCAGTACTTC. This codes for CASSFHRGSSYEQYF.

This clonotype was seen more than once but under ten times. The chain is built from TRBV4-2 and TRBJ1-5, with 8 bases lining up with TRBD1. The CDR3 is made up of 17 amino acids. V dropped 1 base and J dropped 2; count of bases not matched to a gene: 7. The germline V gene has CDR1 LGHNA and CDR2 YNFKEQ. The CDR3 sequence is CASSQVTGGSGNQPQHF. In DNA form, the CDR3 reads TGTGCCAGCAGCCAAGTAACAGGGGGAAGTGGCAATCAGCCCCAGCATTTT.

This clonotype was observed many times. The V gene is TRBV5-8, the J gene TRBJ2-2; D gene ambiguous. This CDR3 region has 13 residues. V dropped 4 bases and J dropped 2 bases, with 6 bases sitting between them. CDR1 and CDR2 from the germline V gene are SGHTS and YDEGEE. The CDR3 coding sequence is TGTGCCAGCAGCCGAAGAAACACCGGGGAGCTGTTTTTT. Translation: CASSRRNTGELFF.

The chain combines TRBV5-1 with TRBJ2-1; 8 bases line up with TRBD2. There are 15 residues in the CDR3. V shed 4 bases, J shed 10 bases, and the junction held 13 bases outside the gene matches. Germline CDR1 SGHRS, CDR2 YFSETQ. CDR3 in amino acids: CASSPGLVGPGEQFF. The CDR3 nucleotides are TGCGCCAGCAGCCCGGGACTAGTGGGCCCGGGAGAGCAGTTCTTC.

The chain links TRBV3-1 to TRBJ1-4; D gene ambiguous. V was shortened by 0 bases and J by 5 bases, with 7 bases between the two germline ends. The CDR3 totals 14 residues. CDR1 and CDR2 from the germline V gene are LGHDT and YNNKEL (reference sequence). The CDR3 nucleotides read TGTGCCAGCAGCCAAGAAGTCAGGAATGAAAAACTGTTTTTT. Translated, it gives CASSQEVRNEKLFF.

This clonotype was observed a handful of times. This chain connects TRBV7-2 to TRBJ1-1; D is perhaps TRBD1 (6 bases). The germline V gene has CDR1 SGHTA and CDR2 FQGNSA. Trimming stripped 8 bases from V and 0 bases from J, with 22 bases between. The CDR3 runs to 17 residues. This CDR3 is CASGGGRGLTMNTEAFF. CDR3 nucleotides: TGTGCCAGCGGGGGGGGCAGGGGCCTTACCATGAACACTGAAGCTTTCTTT.

This clonotype showed up just a few times. This chain links TRBV20-1 with TRBJ2-3, with a weak D call TRBD1 (6 bases). The germline V and J ends were trimmed by 6 bases and 2 bases, with 15 bases remaining between them. Germline V gene data show CDR1 as DFQATT and CDR2 as SNEGSKA (reference sequence). The CDR3 consists of 14 residues. The CDR3 sequence is CSANRVSVTDTQYF. The CDR3 DNA reads as TGCAGTGCCAACAGGGTGTCGGTCACAGATACGCAGTATTTT.

This clonotype has a handful of counts. This rearrangement joins TRBV29-1 to TRBJ2-5; 8 bases fit TRBD1. Germline loops: CDR1 SQVTM, CDR2 ANQGSEA. CDR3 length: 12 residues. V lost 4 bases and J lost 4; bases outside the gene matches: 2. The CDR3 here is CSVGQGTETQYF. In DNA form, the CDR3 reads TGCAGCGTTGGACAGGGGACAGAGACCCAGTACTTC.

V usage is TRBV20-1 and J usage is TRBJ1-1; 7 bases line up with TRBD1. Trimming cost V 6 bases and J 4 bases; bases outside gene matches: 8. CDR3 length: 13 residues. Germline lookup yields CDR1 DFQATT and CDR2 SNEGSKA (reference sequence). In DNA form, the CDR3 reads TGCAGTGCGGGGAGGGGGCCGATCACTGAAGCTTTCTTT. Its protein is CSAGRGPITEAFF.

This clonotype was recorded a few times. This chain links TRBV11-2 with TRBJ2-1; D is undetermined. Germline CDR1 is SGHAT and CDR2 is FQNNGV. CDR3 size: 16 residues. Trimming pared 0 bases from V and 0 bases from J, leaving 9 bases between. The CDR3: CASSLDWLSSYNEQFF. CDR3 bases: TGTGCCAGCAGCTTAGATTGGCTAAGCTCCTACAATGAGCAGTTCTTC.

The chain recombines TRBV6-5 with TRBJ2-7; D unresolved. With 2 bases removed from V and 3 bases from J, the gap between germline ends came to 11 bases. CDR3 length equals 14 residues. CDR1 and CDR2 (germline): MNHEY, SVGAGI. CDR3 loop: CASSYRSQNYEQYF. In nucleotides, the CDR3 is TGTGCCAGCAGTTACCGATCCCAGAACTACGAGCAGTACTTC.

The chain employs TRBV24-1 and TRBJ2-5, with TRBD1 matching 8 bases. V lost 3 bases, J lost 6 bases, and 5 bases stayed unmatched. There are 14 residues in the CDR3. CDR1 KGHDR and CDR2 SFDVKD come from the germline V gene. The chain's CDR3 is CATSDPGQVQTQYF. DNA for the CDR3: TGTGCCACCAGTGATCCGGGACAGGTCCAGACCCAGTACTTC.

This chain joins TRBV13 and TRBJ1-3; D call uncertain. This CDR3 region has 14 residues. Between the trimmed V and J ends, which lost 5 bases and 1 base, there was a span of 9 bases. In germline, CDR1 is PRHDT, CDR2 FYEKMQ (reference sequence). CDR3 nucleotides: TGTGCCAGCAGCCTCAGAGGATCTGGAAACACCATATATTTT. Residues: CASSLRGSGNTIYF. Using reference TRBV13 and TRBJ1-3 for the parts outside the CDR3, the full variable domain is AAGVIQSPRHLIKEKRETATLKCYPIPRHDTVYWYQQGPGQDPQFLISFYEKMQSDKGSIPDRFSAQQFSDYHSELNMSSLELGDSALYFCASSLRGSGNTIYFGEGSWLTVV.

This clonotype came up a few times. The V and J genes are TRBV20-1 and TRBJ2-7, with D tentatively TRBD1 or TRBD2 (5 bases each). This CDR3 spans 12 amino acids. Germline V gene data show CDR1 as DFQATT and CDR2 as SNEGSKA (reference sequence). Deletions cut 6 bases from V and 4 bases from J, with 13 bases between. The CDR3 DNA reads TGCAGTGCCCCCGGGACGGAGTACGAGCAGTACTTC. As protein: CSAPGTEYEQYF.

The chain uses TRBV6-2 or TRBV6-3 and TRBJ1-6; 8 nucleotides match TRBD1. CDR3 length equals 12 residues. Germline CDR1 reads MNHEY; CDR2 reads SVGEGT. Losses at the gene ends were 3 bases for V and 12 bases for J; bases not matched to a gene: 1. The CDR3 reads CASSYGQGPLHF. CDR3 nucleotides: TGTGCCAGCAGTTATGGACAGGGACCCCTCCACTTT.

This chain uses TRBV6-5 with TRBJ2-5, with D uncertain. Germline loops: CDR1 MNHEY, CDR2 SVGAGI. CDR3 size: 14 residues. Trimming left V 0 bases short and J 2 bases short, with 7 bases between. CDR3 sequence (DNA): TGTGCCAGCAGTTACTCGTGGGGACAAGAGACCCAGTACTTC. The encoded protein is CASSYSWGQETQYF.